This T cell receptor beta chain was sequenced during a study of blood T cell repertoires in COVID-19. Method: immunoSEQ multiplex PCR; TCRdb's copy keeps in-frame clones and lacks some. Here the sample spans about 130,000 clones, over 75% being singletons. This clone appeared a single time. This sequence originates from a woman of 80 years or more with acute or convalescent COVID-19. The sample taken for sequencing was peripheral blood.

Written as DNA, the CDR3 is TGTGCCAGCAGTGGCCAGCGAGCGCCGGATACGCAGTATTTT. Protein sequence: CASSGQRAPDTQYF. The chain recombines TRBV2 with TRBJ2-3, with D unresolved. Per the germline V gene, CDR1 is SNHLY and CDR2 is FYNNEI. The V end was cut by 4 bases, the J end by 6 bases, with 14 bases between. This CDR3 is built from 14 residues.